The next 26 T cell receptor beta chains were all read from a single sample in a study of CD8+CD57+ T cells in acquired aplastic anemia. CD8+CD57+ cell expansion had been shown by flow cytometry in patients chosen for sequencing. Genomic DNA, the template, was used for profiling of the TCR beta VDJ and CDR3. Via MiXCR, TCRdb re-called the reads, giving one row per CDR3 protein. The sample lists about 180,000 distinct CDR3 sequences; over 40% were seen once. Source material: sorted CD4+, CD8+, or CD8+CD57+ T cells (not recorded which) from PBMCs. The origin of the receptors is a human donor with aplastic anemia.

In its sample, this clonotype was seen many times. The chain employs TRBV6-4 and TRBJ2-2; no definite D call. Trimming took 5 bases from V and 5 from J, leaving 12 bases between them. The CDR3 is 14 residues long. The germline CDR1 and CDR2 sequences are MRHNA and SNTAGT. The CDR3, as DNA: TGTGCCAGCAGTTTCATGGTGGGGACCGGGGAGCTGTTTTTT. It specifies CASSFMVGTGELFF.

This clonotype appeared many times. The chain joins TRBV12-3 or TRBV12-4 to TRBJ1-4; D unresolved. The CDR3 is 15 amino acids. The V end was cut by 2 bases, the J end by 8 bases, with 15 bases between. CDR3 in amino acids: CASSLLSRSSEKLFF. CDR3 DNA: TGTGCCAGCAGTTTACTGAGTAGGTCTAGCGAAAAACTGTTTTTT.

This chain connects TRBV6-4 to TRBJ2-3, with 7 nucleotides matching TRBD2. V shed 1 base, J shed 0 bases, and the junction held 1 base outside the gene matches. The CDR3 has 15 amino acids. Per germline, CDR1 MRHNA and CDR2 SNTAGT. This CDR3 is CASSDLAGSTDTQYF. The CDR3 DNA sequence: TGTGCCAGCAGTGACTTAGCGGGTAGCACAGATACGCAGTATTTT.

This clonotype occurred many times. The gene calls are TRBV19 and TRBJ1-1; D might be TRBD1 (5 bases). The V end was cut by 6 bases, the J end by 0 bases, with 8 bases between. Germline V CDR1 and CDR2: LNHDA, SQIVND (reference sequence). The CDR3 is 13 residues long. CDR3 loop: CASRPGLNTEAFF. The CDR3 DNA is TGTGCCAGTAGACCAGGGCTGAACACTGAAGCTTTCTTT.

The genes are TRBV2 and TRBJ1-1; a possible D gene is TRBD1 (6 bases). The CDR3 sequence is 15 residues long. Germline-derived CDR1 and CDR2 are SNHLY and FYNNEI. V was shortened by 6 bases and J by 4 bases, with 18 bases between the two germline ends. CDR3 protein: CASRDTGSIGTEAFF. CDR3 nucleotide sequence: TGTGCCAGCAGGGATACAGGGTCTATTGGCACTGAAGCTTTCTTT.

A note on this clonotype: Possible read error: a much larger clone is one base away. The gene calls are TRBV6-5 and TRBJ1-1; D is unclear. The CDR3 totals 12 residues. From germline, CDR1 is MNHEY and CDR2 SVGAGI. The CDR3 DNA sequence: TGTGCCAACAGTTACTTGAAGGGTGGGACTTTCTTT. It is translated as CANSYLKGGTFF.

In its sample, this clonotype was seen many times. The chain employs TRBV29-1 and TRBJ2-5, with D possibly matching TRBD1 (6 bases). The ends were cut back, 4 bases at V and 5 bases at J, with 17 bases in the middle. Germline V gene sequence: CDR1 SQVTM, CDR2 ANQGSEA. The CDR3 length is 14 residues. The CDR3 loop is CSVGDNLRGETQYF. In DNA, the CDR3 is TGCAGCGTTGGGGACAACCTCCGAGGGGAGACCCAGTACTTC.

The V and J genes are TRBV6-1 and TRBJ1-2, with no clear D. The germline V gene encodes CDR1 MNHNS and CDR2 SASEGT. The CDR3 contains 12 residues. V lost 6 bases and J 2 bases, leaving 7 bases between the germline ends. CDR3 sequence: CASSKLNYGYTF. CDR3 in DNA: TGTGCCAGCAGCAAGCTAAACTATGGCTACACCTTC.

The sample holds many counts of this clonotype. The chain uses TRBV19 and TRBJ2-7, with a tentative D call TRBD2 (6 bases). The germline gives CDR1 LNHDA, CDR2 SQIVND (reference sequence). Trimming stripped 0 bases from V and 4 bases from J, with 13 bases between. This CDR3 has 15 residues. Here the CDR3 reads CASSIDLRGSYEQYF. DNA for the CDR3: TGTGCCAGTAGTATAGATCTACGGGGGAGTTACGAGCAGTACTTC. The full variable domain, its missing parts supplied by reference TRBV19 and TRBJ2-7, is DGGITQSPKYLFRKEGQNVTLSCEQNLNHDAMYWYRQDPGQGLRLIYYSQIVNDFQKGDIAEGYSVSREKKESFPLTVTSAQKNPTAFYLCASSIDLRGSYEQYFGPGTRLTVT.

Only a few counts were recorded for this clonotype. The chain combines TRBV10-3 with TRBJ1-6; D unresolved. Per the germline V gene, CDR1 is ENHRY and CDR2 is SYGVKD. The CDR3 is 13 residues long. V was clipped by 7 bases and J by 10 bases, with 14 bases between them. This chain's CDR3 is CAIKAGFGSPLHF. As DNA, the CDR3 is TGTGCCATCAAAGCCGGGTTCGGCTCACCCCTCCACTTT.

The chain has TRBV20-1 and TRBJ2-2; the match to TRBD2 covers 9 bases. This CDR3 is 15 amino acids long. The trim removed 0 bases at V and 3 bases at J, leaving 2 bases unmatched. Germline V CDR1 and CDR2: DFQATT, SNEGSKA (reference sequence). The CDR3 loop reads CSARDSGRDTGELFF. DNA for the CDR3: TGCAGTGCTAGAGATAGCGGGAGAGACACCGGGGAGCTGTTTTTT.

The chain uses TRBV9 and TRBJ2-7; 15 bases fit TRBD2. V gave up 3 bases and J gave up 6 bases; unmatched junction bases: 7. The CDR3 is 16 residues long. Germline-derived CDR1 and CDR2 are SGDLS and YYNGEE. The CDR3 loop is CASSARGTSGGTEQYF. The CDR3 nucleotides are TGTGCCAGCAGCGCCAGAGGGACTAGCGGGGGGACCGAGCAGTACTTC.

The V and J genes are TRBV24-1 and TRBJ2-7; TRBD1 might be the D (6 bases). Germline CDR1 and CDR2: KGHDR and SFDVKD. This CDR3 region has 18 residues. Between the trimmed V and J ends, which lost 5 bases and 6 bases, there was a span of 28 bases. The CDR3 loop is CATSARDPGFPGASEQYF. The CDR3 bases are TGTGCCACCAGTGCTAGAGATCCTGGATTCCCAGGGGCGAGCGAGCAGTACTTC.

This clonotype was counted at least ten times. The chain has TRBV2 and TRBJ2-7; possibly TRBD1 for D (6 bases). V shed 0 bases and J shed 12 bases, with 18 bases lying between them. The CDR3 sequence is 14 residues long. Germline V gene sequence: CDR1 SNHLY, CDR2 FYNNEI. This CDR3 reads CASSEALPQGERYF. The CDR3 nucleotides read TGTGCCAGCAGTGAAGCGCTTCCACAGGGTGAACGGTACTTC.

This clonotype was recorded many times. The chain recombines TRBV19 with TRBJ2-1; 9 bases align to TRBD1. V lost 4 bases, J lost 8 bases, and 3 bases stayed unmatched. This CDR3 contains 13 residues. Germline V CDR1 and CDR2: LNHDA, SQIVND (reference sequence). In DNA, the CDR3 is TGTGCCAGTAGTAGACAGGGGGGCGATGAGCAGTTCTTC. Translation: CASSRQGGDEQFF.

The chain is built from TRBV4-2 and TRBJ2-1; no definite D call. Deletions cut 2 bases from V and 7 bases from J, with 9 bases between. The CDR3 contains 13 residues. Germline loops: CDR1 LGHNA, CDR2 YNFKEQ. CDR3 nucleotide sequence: TGTGCCAGCAGCCAATCCGGGTATAATGAGCAGTTCTTC. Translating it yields CASSQSGYNEQFF.

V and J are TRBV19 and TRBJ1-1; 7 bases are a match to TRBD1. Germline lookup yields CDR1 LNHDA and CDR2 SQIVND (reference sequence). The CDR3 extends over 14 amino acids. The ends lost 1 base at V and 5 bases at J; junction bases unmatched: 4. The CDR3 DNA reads TGTGCCAGTAGTATAGCAGGGGGTAAAACTGAAGCTTTCTTT. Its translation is CASSIAGGKTEAFF. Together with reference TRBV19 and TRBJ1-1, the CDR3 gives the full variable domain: DGGITQSPKYLFRKEGQNVTLSCEQNLNHDAMYWYRQDPGQGLRLIYYSQIVNDFQKGDIAEGYSVSREKKESFPLTVTSAQKNPTAFYLCASSIAGGKTEAFFGQGTRLTVV.

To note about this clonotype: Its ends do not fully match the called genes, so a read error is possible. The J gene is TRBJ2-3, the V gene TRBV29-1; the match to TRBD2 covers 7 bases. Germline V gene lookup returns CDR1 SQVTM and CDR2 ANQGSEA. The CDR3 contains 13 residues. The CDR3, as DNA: TGCAGCGGTGAGCGGGGACTTACAGATGCGCAGTATTTT. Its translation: CSGERGLTDAQYF.

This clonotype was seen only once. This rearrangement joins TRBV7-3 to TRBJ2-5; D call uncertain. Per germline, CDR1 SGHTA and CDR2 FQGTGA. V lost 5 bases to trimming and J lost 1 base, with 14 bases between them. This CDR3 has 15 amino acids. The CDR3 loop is CASSPFRASQETQYF. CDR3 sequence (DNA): TGTGCCAGCAGCCCCTTTCGAGCGTCCCAAGAGACCCAGTACTTC.

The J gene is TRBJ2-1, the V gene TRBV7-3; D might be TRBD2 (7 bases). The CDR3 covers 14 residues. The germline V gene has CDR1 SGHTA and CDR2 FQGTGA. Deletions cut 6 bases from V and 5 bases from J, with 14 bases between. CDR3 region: CASSRRGGNNEQFF. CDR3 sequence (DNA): TGTGCCAGCAGTCGTAGGGGGGGCAACAATGAGCAGTTCTTC.

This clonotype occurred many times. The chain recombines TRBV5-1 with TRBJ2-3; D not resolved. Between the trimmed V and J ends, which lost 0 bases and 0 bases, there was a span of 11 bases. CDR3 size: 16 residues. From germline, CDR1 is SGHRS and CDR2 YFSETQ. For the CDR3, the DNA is TGCGCCAGCAGCTTGGCTCCCCCCCCTAGCACAGATACGCAGTATTTT. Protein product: CASSLAPPPSTDTQYF.

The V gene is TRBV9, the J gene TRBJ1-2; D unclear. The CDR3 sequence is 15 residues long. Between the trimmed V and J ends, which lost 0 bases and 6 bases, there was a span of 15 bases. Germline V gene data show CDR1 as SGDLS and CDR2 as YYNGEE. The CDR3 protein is CASSVDWAGGDGYTF. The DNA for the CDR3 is TGTGCCAGCAGCGTAGATTGGGCAGGTGGAGATGGCTACACCTTC.

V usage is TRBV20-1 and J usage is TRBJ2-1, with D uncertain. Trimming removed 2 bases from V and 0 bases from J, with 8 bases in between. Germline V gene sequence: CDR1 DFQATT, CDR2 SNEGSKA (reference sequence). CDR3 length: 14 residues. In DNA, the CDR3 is TGCAGTGCTAGACTGCGCTACTCCTACAATGAGCAGTTCTTC. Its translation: CSARLRYSYNEQFF.

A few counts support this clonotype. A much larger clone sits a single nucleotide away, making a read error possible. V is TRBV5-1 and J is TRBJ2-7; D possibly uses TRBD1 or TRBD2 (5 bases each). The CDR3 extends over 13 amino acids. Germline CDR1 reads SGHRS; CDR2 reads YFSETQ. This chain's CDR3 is CASSFEGTYDQYF. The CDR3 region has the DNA TGCGCCAGCAGCTTTGAGGGGACCTACGATCAGTACTTC.

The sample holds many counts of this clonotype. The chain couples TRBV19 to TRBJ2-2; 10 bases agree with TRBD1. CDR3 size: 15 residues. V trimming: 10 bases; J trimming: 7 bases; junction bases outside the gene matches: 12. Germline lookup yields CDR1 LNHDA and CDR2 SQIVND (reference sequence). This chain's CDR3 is CATNDRGRRSGELFF. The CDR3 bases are TGTGCCACTAACGACAGGGGGCGTCGTAGCGGGGAGCTGTTTTTT.

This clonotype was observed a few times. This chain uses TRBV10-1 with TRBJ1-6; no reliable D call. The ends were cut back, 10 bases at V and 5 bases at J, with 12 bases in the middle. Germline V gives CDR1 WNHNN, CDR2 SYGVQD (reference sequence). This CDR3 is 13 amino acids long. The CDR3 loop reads CATQAPNNSPLHF. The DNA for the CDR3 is TGCGCCACCCAGGCACCGAATAATTCACCCCTCCACTTT.